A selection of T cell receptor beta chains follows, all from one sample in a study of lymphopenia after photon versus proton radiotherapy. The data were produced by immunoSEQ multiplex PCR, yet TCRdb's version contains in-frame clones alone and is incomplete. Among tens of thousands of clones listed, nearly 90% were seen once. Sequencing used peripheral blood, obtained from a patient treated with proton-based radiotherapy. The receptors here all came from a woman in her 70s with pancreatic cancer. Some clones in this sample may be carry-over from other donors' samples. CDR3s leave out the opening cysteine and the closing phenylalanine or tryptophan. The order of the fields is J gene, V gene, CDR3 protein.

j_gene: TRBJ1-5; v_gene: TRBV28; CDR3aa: ASSPFRAFFNQSQH
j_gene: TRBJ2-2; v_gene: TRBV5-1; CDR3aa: ASSWAGTDTGELF
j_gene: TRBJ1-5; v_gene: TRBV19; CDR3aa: ASNRVSGNQPQH
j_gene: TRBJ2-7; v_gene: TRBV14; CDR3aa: ASSQDSRLAGYEQY
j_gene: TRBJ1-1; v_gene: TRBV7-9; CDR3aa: ASSPGPGRAF
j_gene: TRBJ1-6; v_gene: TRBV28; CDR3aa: ASRTHSSYNSPLH
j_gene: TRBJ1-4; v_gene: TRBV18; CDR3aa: ASSMEENEKLF
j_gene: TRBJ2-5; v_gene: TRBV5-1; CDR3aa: ASSSDSLAETQY
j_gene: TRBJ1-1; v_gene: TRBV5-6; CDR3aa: ASSGRGPGAF
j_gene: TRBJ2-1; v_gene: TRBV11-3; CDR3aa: ASSVSGGSYNEQF
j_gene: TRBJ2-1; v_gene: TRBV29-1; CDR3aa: SVTTSANNEQF
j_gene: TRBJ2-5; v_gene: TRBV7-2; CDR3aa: ASSLAYGLAGAETQY
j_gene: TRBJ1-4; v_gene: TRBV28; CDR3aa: ASSPRRPFNEKLF
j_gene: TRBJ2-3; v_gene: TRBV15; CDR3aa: ATSMGSTDTQY
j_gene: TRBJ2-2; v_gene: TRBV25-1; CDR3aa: ASSEFDGAGELF
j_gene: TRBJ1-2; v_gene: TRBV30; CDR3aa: AWSLGGNGYT
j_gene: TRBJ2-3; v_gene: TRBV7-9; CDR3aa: ASSFLRGFTDTQY
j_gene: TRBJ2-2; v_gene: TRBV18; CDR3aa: ASSQPGQRTTGELF
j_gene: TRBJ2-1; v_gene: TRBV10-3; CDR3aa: AISPPAEREGVNEQF
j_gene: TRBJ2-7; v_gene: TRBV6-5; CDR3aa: ASSSRSYEQY
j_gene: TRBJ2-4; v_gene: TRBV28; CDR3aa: ASTAQSDIQY
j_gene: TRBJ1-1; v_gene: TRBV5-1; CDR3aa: ASSFRGQNTEAF
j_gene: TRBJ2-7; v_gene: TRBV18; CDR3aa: ASSPRLVDEQY
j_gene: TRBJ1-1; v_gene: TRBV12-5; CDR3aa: ASVAGWGEHTEAF
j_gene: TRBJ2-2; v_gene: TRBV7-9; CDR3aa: ASSPRTGTAGELF
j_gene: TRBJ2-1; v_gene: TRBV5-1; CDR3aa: ASSKGQGTYNEQF
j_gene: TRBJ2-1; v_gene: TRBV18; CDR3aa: ASSPSRTSGNVGNNNEQF
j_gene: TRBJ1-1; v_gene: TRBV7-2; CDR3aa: ASSLNPPGAAPEAF
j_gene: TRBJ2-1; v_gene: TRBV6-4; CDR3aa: ASSPLAGGRNNEQF
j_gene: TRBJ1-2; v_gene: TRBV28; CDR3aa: ASSSPVTGSYGYT
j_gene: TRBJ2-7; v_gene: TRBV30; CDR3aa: AWRPGLARYEQY
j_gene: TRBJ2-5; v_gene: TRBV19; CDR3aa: ASSVGTSGRLGETQY
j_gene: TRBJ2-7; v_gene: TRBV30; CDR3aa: AWSVARLGKAINSYEQY
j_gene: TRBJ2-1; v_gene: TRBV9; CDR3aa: ASSVGDSSYNEQF
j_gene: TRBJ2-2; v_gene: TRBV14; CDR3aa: ASSLTPEYTGGVTGELF
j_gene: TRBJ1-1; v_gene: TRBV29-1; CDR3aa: SVAAAQNTEAF
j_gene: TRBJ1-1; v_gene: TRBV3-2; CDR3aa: ASSHEAF
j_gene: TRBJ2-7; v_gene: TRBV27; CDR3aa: ASSFYRPPSYEQY
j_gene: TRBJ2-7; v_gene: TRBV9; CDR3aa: ASSVGLAGVAYEQY
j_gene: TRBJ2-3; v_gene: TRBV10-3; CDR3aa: ATGQGGTDTQY
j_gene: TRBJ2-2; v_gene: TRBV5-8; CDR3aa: ASSLTGSGTGELF
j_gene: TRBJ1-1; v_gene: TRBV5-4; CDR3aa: ASSLGGGNTEAF
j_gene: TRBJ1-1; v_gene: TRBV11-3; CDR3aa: ASSLDGGNTEAF